The text below deals with one TCR beta chain. These data belong to a study of blood T cell repertoires in COVID-19. Generated by immunoSEQ multiplex PCR, the TCRdb table keeps only in-frame clones and is missing some. The profile covers under 150,000 clones, with 84% appearing a single time and roughly 13% taken by the ten largest. Input material: peripheral blood. The TCR sequence derives from a human donor in a cohort sampled during active COVID-19.

The CDR3 bases are TGCGCCAGCAGCCCCGGTGTTGGGGAGCTGTTTTTT. It codes for CASSPGVGELFF. The chain uses TRBV5-1 and TRBJ2-2; D unresolved. The CDR3 spans 12 residues. V lost 4 bases, J lost 8 bases, and 9 bases lay in between. In germline, CDR1 is SGHRS, CDR2 YFSETQ.